These T cell receptor beta chains were read from a single sample in a study of blood T cells in healthy people across ages. TCRdb itself ran the 5' RACE reads through MiXCR, one entry per CDR3 protein. Among about 580,000 distinct CDR3 sequences listed, 40% to 55% were seen once. Source material: blood. The origin of the receptors is an elderly man in good health. Each CDR3 is given with its conserved first and last residue. Fields, in order: D gene, J gene, clone size, V gene, CDR3 protein, CDR3 DNA. A D gene is named only where the DNA matches it firmly. Size values are once, few and many counts, or a class for expanded clones, and some rows have none.

D: NA; J: TRBJ1-6; size: NA; V: TRBV3-1; CDR3: CASSQDRGRFNSPLHF; DNA: TGTGCCAGCAGCCAAGATCGGGGCAGGTTCAATTCACCCCTCCACTTT
D: NA; J: TRBJ2-5; size: once; V: TRBV6-6; CDR3: CASSYLVVAEMETQYF; DNA: TGTGCCAGCAGTTACCTCGTGGTAGCGGAGATGGAGACCCAGTACTTC
D: NA; J: TRBJ1-4; size: NA; V: TRBV29-1; CDR3: CSVPGYGATNEKLFF; DNA: TGCAGCGTTCCGGGCTACGGGGCAACTAATGAAAAACTGTTTTTT
D: TRBD2; J: TRBJ2-5; size: NA; V: TRBV11-2; CDR3: CASSWGTSAEETQYF; DNA: TGTGCCAGCAGCTGGGGGACTAGCGCTGAAGAGACCCAGTACTTC
D: NA; J: TRBJ2-6; size: NA; V: TRBV24-1; CDR3: CATRSPPRVSLPSSGANVLTF; DNA: TGTGCCACCAGATCCCCCCCGCGAGTGAGCTTACCCAGCTCTGGGGCCAACGTCCTGACTTTC
D: TRBD2; J: TRBJ2-1; size: NA; V: TRBV7-2; CDR3: CASSPDAGGSYNEQFF; DNA: TGTGCCAGCAGCCCAGATGCGGGGGGGTCCTACAATGAGCAGTTCTTC
D: NA; J: TRBJ2-7; size: NA; V: TRBV7-2; CDR3: CASSPRRDFLTYEQYF; DNA: TGTGCCAGCAGCCCGAGACGGGACTTTCTTACCTACGAGCAGTACTTC
D: NA; J: TRBJ2-7; size: few; V: TRBV20-1; CDR3: CSAPGADYEQYF; DNA: TGCAGTGCTCCAGGGGCTGACTACGAGCAGTACTTC
D: TRBD1; J: TRBJ1-1; size: NA; V: TRBV6-5; CDR3: CASRLTGMEVYTEAFF; DNA: TGTGCCAGCAGACTGACAGGGATGGAGGTGTACACTGAAGCTTTCTTT
D: NA; J: TRBJ1-2; size: NA; V: TRBV29-1; CDR3: CSVGYSSNYGYTF; DNA: TGCAGCGTTGGGTACAGTTCTAACTATGGCTACACCTTC
D: TRBD1; J: TRBJ1-1; size: once; V: TRBV10-3; CDR3: CAISDNRGAEAFF; DNA: TGTGCCATCAGTGATAACAGGGGCGCTGAAGCTTTCTTT
D: TRBD1; J: TRBJ2-5; size: NA; V: TRBV20-1; CDR3: CSACGTGRPQETQYF; DNA: TGCAGTGCTTGCGGGACAGGGAGACCCCAAGAGACCCAGTACTTC
D: NA; J: TRBJ2-7; size: NA; V: TRBV28; CDR3: CASSPGDSSYEQYF; DNA: TGTGCCAGCAGTCCGGGGGACAGTTCCTACGAGCAGTACTTC
D: NA; J: TRBJ2-3; size: many; V: TRBV5-1; CDR3: CASSLDGQPSTDTQYF; DNA: TGCGCCAGCAGCTTGGACGGGCAACCTAGCACAGATACGCAGTATTTT
D: TRBD1; J: TRBJ2-7; size: NA; V: TRBV5-1; CDR3: CASSKGQGGYEQYF; DNA: TGCGCCAGCAGCAAGGGACAGGGAGGGTACGAGCAGTACTTC
D: NA; J: TRBJ1-2; size: NA; V: TRBV10-3; CDR3: CAISDKGDGGYTF; DNA: TGTGCCATCAGTGACAAGGGAGACGGCGGCTACACCTTC
D: NA; J: TRBJ2-7; size: NA; V: TRBV20-1; CDR3: CSARRQSHGYEQYF; DNA: TGCAGTGCTAGACGTCAATCCCATGGGTACGAGCAGTACTTC
D: NA; J: TRBJ2-1; size: NA; V: TRBV4-3; CDR3: CASSQDWGGQGLNEQFF; DNA: TGCGCCAGCAGCCAAGATTGGGGGGGCCAGGGTCTCAATGAGCAGTTCTTC
D: NA; J: TRBJ1-1; size: once; V: TRBV15; CDR3: CATSSPSQTEAFF; DNA: TGTGCCACCAGCAGTCCAAGTCAGACTGAAGCTTTCTTT
D: TRBD2; J: TRBJ2-1; size: NA; V: TRBV7-2; CDR3: CASSGGLAPGEQFF; DNA: TGTGCCAGCAGCGGGGGACTAGCCCCCGGAGAGCAGTTCTTC
D: TRBD1; J: TRBJ2-7; size: NA; V: TRBV6-5; CDR3: CASGRDRVNEQYF; DNA: TGTGCCAGCGGAAGGGACAGGGTAAACGAGCAGTACTTC
D: NA; J: TRBJ2-7; size: few; V: TRBV27; CDR3: CASSSWNYEQYF; DNA: TGTGCCAGCAGTTCTTGGAACTACGAGCAGTACTTC
D: TRBD2; J: TRBJ2-7; size: NA; V: TRBV7-2; CDR3: CASSYWTSGTYEQYF; DNA: TGTGCCAGCAGCTACTGGACTAGCGGGACCTACGAGCAGTACTTC
D: NA; J: TRBJ1-1; size: NA; V: TRBV5-1; CDR3: CASSFNRQLNTEAFF; DNA: TGCGCCAGCAGCTTCAATCGGCAGCTTAACACTGAAGCTTTCTTT
D: NA; J: TRBJ2-1; size: NA; V: TRBV7-7; CDR3: CASSPSGGAIEQFF; DNA: TGTGCTAGCAGCCCGTCGGGTGGAGCGATTGAGCAGTTCTTC
D: NA; J: TRBJ1-5; size: NA; V: TRBV7-3; CDR3: CASSLGGTQPQHF; DNA: TGTGCCAGCAGCTTAGGGGGGACGCAGCCCCAGCATTTT
D: NA; J: TRBJ2-1; size: NA; V: TRBV12-5; CDR3: CASGTRTAGRNEQFF; DNA: TGTGCTAGTGGCACCCGAACGGCAGGGCGAAATGAGCAGTTCTTC
D: NA; J: TRBJ1-5; size: few; V: TRBV7-9; CDR3: CASSSSEWGSNQPQHF; DNA: TGTGCCAGCAGCTCCTCCGAGTGGGGAAGCAATCAGCCCCAGCATTTT
D: TRBD2; J: TRBJ2-1; size: NA; V: TRBV27; CDR3: CASTRGGGGYNEQFF; DNA: TGTGCCAGCACTCGGGGGGGAGGGGGCTACAATGAGCAGTTCTTC
D: TRBD2; J: TRBJ2-1; size: few; V: TRBV20-1; CDR3: CSARVSSGSSYNEQFF; DNA: TGCAGTGCTAGAGTTTCTAGCGGGTCGTCCTACAATGAGCAGTTCTTC
D: TRBD1; J: TRBJ1-2; size: NA; V: TRBV5-4; CDR3: CASSLVGTEGYYGYTF; DNA: TGTGCCAGCAGCTTAGTCGGGACAGAAGGATACTATGGCTACACCTTC
D: NA; J: TRBJ2-7; size: few; V: TRBV7-2; CDR3: CASTGSGGASLEQYF; DNA: TGTGCCAGCACCGGAAGTGGGGGCGCTTCCCTCGAGCAGTACTTC
D: NA; J: TRBJ2-2; size: NA; V: TRBV20-1; CDR3: CSARKGVAGELFF; DNA: TGCAGTGCTAGAAAGGGGGTAGCCGGGGAGCTGTTTTTT
D: TRBD1; J: TRBJ2-6; size: NA; V: TRBV28; CDR3: CASRQTGLSSGANVLTF; DNA: TGTGCCAGCAGGCAGACAGGGTTAAGTTCTGGGGCCAACGTCCTGACTTTC
D: TRBD2; J: TRBJ2-5; size: NA; V: TRBV6-5; CDR3: CASSFGTRGFQETQYF; DNA: TGTGCCAGCAGTTTCGGGACTAGAGGGTTTCAAGAGACCCAGTACTTC
D: TRBD1; J: TRBJ1-1; size: NA; V: TRBV7-2; CDR3: CASSFGTGILNTEAFF; DNA: TGTGCCAGCAGCTTTGGGACAGGCATTCTTAACACTGAAGCTTTCTTT
D: TRBD2; J: TRBJ2-3; size: NA; V: TRBV7-2; CDR3: CASSPNSGRGGSGTQYF; DNA: TGTGCCAGCAGTCCTAATAGCGGGAGGGGAGGATCAGGTACGCAGTATTTT
D: TRBD1; J: TRBJ1-1; size: few; V: TRBV6-6; CDR3: CASSFGQGEAFF; DNA: TGTGCCAGCAGTTTCGGACAGGGAGAGGCTTTCTTT
D: TRBD2; J: TRBJ2-5; size: many; V: TRBV6-5; CDR3: CASGGGWETQYF; DNA: TGTGCCAGCGGCGGGGGTTGGGAGACCCAGTACTTC
D: NA; J: TRBJ2-5; size: many; V: TRBV12-3/TRBV12-4; CDR3: CASSFWQGQETQYF; DNA: TGTGCCAGCAGTTTCTGGCAGGGCCAAGAGACCCAGTACTTC
D: TRBD1; J: TRBJ2-7; size: few; V: TRBV5-8; CDR3: CASSMDRDYEQYF; DNA: TGTGCCAGCAGCATGGACAGGGACTACGAGCAGTACTTC
D: NA; J: TRBJ2-5; size: few; V: TRBV7-2; CDR3: CASSWRATEAETQYF; DNA: TGTGCCAGCAGCTGGCGGGCCACGGAAGCGGAGACCCAGTACTTC
D: NA; J: TRBJ2-3; size: NA; V: TRBV7-2; CDR3: CASSTRDVNTQYF; DNA: TGTGCCAGCAGCACTCGGGACGTAAATACGCAGTATTTT
D: TRBD2; J: TRBJ2-2; size: NA; V: TRBV5-1; CDR3: CASSLAGSYTGELFF; DNA: TGCGCCAGCAGCTTAGCGGGGAGTTACACCGGGGAGCTGTTTTTT
D: NA; J: TRBJ1-2; size: NA; V: TRBV7-2; CDR3: CASSLEGAGGYGYTF; DNA: TGTGCCAGCAGCTTAGAGGGTGCAGGAGGATATGGCTACACCTTC
D: NA; J: TRBJ2-1; size: NA; V: TRBV9; CDR3: CASSVSPTGSNEQFF; DNA: TGTGCCAGCAGCGTATCCCCTACGGGGAGTAATGAGCAGTTCTTC
D: NA; J: TRBJ1-1; size: NA; V: TRBV3-1; CDR3: CASSQGPAEAFF; DNA: TGTGCCAGCAGCCAAGGACCAGCGGAAGCTTTCTTT
D: TRBD1; J: TRBJ2-4; size: few; V: TRBV5-1; CDR3: CASSWDSQNIQYF; DNA: TGCGCCAGCAGCTGGGACAGTCAAAACATTCAGTACTTC
D: NA; J: TRBJ1-1; size: NA; V: TRBV29-1; CDR3: CSFSDSTPGAFF; DNA: TGCAGCTTTTCCGACTCAACCCCGGGAGCTTTCTTT
D: TRBD1; J: TRBJ2-7; size: many; V: TRBV7-9; CDR3: CASSSHGGQGSLYEQYF; DNA: TGTGCCAGCAGCTCCCACGGGGGACAGGGGTCACTCTACGAGCAGTACTTC
D: NA; J: TRBJ2-3; size: few; V: TRBV28; CDR3: CASSLGFGGEDTQYF; DNA: TGTGCCAGCAGTTTAGGTTTTGGAGGCGAAGATACGCAGTATTTT
D: NA; J: TRBJ2-5; size: many; V: TRBV5-6; CDR3: CASSLGLVGQETQYF; DNA: TGTGCCAGCAGCTTGGGCCTAGTGGGACAAGAGACCCAGTACTTC
D: NA; J: TRBJ2-3; size: NA; V: TRBV4-2; CDR3: CASSLIVIETFTDTQYF; DNA: TGTGCCAGCAGCCTAATCGTTATCGAGACATTCACAGATACGCAGTATTTT
D: NA; J: TRBJ2-3; size: NA; V: TRBV7-2; CDR3: CASSGRASTDTQYF; DNA: TGTGCCAGCAGCGGGAGAGCCTCCACAGATACGCAGTATTTT
D: NA; J: TRBJ2-5; size: NA; V: TRBV7-9; CDR3: CASNGARDKETQYF; DNA: TGTGCCAGCAATGGGGCACGGGATAAGGAGACCCAGTACTTC